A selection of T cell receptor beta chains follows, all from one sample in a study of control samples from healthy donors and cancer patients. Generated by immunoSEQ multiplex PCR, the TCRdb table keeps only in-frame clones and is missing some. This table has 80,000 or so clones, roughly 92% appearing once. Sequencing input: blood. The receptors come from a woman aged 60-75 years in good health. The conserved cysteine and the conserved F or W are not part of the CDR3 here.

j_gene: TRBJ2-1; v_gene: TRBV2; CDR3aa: ASILGLAGGQF
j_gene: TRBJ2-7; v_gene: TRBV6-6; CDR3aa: ASSSSSGRDYEQY
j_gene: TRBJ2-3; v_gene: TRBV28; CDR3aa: ASSFWTSTDTQY
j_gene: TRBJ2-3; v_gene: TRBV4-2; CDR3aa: ASSDRDGSTDTQY
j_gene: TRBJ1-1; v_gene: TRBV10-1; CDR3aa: ASTKDRLNTEAF
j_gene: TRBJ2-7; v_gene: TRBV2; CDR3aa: ASSPSRALSYEQY
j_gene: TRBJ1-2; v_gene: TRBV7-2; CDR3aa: ASSTDSLYGYT
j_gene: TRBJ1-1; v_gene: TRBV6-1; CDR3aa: ASSDATGGQTEAF
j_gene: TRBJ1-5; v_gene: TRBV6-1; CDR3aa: ASSELGGGQPQH
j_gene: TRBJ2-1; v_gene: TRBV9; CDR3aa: ASSAVGTANEQF
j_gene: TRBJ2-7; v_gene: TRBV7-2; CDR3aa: ASSLGPSGSWY
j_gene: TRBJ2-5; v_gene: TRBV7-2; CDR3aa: ASSLGAAQETQY
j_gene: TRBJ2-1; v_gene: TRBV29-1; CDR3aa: SVDVSGRTYNEQF
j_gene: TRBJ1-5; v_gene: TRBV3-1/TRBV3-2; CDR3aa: ASSQGHSNQPQH
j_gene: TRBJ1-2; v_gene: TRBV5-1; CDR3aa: ASRTGLQRDGYT
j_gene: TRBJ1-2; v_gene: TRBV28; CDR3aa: ASSLGGNYGYT
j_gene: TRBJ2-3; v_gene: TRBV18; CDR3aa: ASSPQGAGLNTDTQY
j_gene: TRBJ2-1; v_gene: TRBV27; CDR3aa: ASSQTSSNEQF
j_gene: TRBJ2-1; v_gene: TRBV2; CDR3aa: ASSELARENNEQF
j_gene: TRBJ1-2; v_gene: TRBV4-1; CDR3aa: ASSQGDLYGYT
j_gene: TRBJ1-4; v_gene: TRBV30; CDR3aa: AWSGRGTTNEKLF
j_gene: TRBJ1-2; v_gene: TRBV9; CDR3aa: ASSGFPGSVYGYT
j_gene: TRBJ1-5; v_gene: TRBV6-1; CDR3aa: ASSEYVTGGYQPQH
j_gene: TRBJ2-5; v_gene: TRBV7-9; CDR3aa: ASSSGDRDQETQY
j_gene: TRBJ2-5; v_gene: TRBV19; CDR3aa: ASSSGRVTETQY
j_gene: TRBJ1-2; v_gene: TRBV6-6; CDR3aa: ASSYTLTGAGGYT
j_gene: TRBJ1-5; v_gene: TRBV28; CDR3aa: ASSLRRGGNQPQH
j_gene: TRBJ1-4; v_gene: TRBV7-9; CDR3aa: ASSYGTGYNEKLF
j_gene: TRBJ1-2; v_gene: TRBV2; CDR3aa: ASRDSNYGYT
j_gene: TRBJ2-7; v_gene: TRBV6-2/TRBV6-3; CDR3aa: ASSQRPSGMRVYEQY
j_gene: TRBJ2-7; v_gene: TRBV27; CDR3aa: ASSSGTGAGEQY
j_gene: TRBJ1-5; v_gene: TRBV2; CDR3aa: ASQGLYQPQH
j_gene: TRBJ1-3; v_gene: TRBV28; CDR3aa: ASSLPRDRGRGNTIY
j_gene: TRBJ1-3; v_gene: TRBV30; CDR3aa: AWTWGGIGGNTIY
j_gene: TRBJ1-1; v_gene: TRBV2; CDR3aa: ASSGIGNTEAF
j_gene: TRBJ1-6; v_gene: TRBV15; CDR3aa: ATSSLQGSESPLH
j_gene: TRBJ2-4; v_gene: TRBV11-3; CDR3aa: ASSLGRGGIQY
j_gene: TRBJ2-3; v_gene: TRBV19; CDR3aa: ASSRRAPSTTDTQY
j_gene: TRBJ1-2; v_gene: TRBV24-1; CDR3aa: ATSDSAYGLGYGYT
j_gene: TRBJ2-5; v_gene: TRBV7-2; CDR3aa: ASSSQETQY
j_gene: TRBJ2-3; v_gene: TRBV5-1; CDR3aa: ASKRIRQTNTDTQY
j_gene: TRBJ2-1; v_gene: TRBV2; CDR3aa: ASSPYATNRYNEQF
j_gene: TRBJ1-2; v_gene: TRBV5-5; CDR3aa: ASSFDAYGYT
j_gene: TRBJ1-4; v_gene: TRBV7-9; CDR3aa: ASSFQEGFNEKLF
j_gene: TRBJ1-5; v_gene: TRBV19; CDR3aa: ASSGQVSQPQH
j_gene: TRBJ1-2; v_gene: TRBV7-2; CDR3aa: ASSLVDSSYGYT
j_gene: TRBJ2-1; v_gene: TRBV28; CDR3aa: ASSLASGSRHNEQF
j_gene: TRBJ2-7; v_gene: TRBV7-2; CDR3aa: ASSSPGSGTSAYEQY
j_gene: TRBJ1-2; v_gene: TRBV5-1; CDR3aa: ASSYLGQGDGYT
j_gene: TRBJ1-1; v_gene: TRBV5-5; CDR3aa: ASSFQGGTEAF
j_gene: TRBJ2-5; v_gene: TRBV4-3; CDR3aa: ASSQGGGTGSETQY
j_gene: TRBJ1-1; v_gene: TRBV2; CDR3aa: AVLATGTGVGNTEAF
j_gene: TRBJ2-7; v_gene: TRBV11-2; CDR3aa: ASSPTRQGVRSGEQY
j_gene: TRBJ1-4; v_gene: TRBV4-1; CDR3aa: ASSHLVGHEKLF
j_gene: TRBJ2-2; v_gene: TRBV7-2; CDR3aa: ASSASLASAITGELF
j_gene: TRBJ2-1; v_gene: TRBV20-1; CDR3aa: SASLASGSWDEQF
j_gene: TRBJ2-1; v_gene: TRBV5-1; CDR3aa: ASSKIAGGEQF
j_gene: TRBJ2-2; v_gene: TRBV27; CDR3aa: ASSPDRGRSGELF